This T cell receptor beta chain was identified in a study of CD8 T cells in Susac syndrome (dated by TCRdb to between 2018 and 2020). A note on the overall study: Of the Susac syndrome patients who were sequenced, eight or nine were in clinical remission while six had clinically active disease. At the time of blood withdrawal, Susac syndrome patients were either therapy-naive, taking corticosteroids (with some also receiving IVIg), or on IVIg alone. The study used repertoire sequencing to test whether antigen drove CD8+ T cell activation and differentiation in Susac syndrome.

Peripheral blood CD8+ and CD4+ T cells from healthy donors, Susac syndrome patients and multiple sclerosis patients were profiled using high-throughput TCR beta sequencing. The Susac syndrome patients fulfilled recently defined diagnostic criteria for either definite or probable disease. Bulk CD8+ and CD4+ T cells were purified magnetically by negative isolation, whereas CD8+ TEMRA cells were enriched by FACS. Blood was drawn into EDTA tubes, processed within 24 hours, and PBMCs were isolated by density gradient centrifugation. PBMCs intended for TCR sequencing were cryopreserved in liquid nitrogen and were subsequently thawed in a 37 degrees C water bath. The sorted or isolated CD4+, CD8+ and CD8+ TEMRA cells had a purity of 90% or higher. V lost 0 bases and J lost 5 bases; the stretch between them is 17 bases long. Looking up the germline V gene yields CDR1 SGHDT and CDR2 YYEEEE. Including cysteine and phenylalanine, the CDR3 has 16 amino acids. The only DNA kept is the CDR3, 48 bases in frame from the first base.

General study outcomes and caveats: The number of individuals in the TCR sequencing and HLA analysis was acknowledged as relatively small. The CD4+ T cell repertoire of patients with Susac syndrome showed no detectable clonal expansion.

RNA was extracted using the RNeasy kit, and about 0.5 to 1 ug of the RNA was reverse transcribed with random hexamers. The immunoSEQ multiplex PCR assay, which covers 54 Vbeta and 13 Jbeta segments, was used to amplify TCR beta CDR3 regions. PCR amplification bias was corrected by using a synthetic template baseline for primer optimization and computational correction. As for how the authors treated the data: Reads were assigned to V, D and J genes according to IMGT and analyzed in immunoSEQ Analyzer, with only productive sequences retained. To calculate clonality, Shannon entropy was normalized by log2 of the number of productive unique sequences and then subtracted from one. For each patient and control, public and private clones were evaluated among the 100 most prevalent clones. A clone was defined as Susac-specific if it was absent from the healthy and MS cohorts, from about a thousand published viral clones and from other ImmuneACCESS disease sequences. Starting from the raw public reads, TCRdb applied fastp trimming at Q25, assembled clones with MiXCR and retained in-frame beta chains. Each CDR3 protein gets just one entry, which takes the most common genes and DNA from the rows behind it. The V and J calls reflect TCRdb's pipeline rather than the authors' work. This sample comprises hundreds of thousands of distinct CDR3 sequences, about 94% of them detected only once. The top ten clones comprise about 0.15% of the sample.

With respect to this clonotype: Its antigen target is currently unknown. Base qualities are not recorded, but no much larger clone differs from it by a single base.

The chain employs TRBV5-6 and TRBJ2-5, and perhaps TRBD1 as D gene, on 5 matching bases. This clonotype was sampled from a human donor with Susac syndrome. The sample comprised CD4+ T cells from PBMCs. The nucleotides read TGTGCCAGCAGCTTGGCAGGCGCAGGGAAGTGGGAGACCCAGTACTTC. It is translated as CASSLAGAGKWETQYF.